These 10 T cell receptor beta chains originate from one sample sequenced in a study of T cell clonality in common variable immunodeficiency. Assay: immunoSEQ multiplex PCR; the TCRdb copy retains only in-frame clones and omits some. The specimen has about 43,000 clones, none found just once. Material for sequencing was peripheral blood mononuclear cells. Source of these receptors: a person between 18 and 70 years old in good health.

This clone appeared many times. Coverage ceases 3 residues before the CDR3 finishes, and the germline J gene fills in the end. This chain joins TRBV29-1 and TRBJ1-1, with D hard to call. The CDR3 is made up of 11 amino acids. The germline V gene has CDR1 SQVTM and CDR2 ANQGSEA. Incomplete CDR3 DNA: TGCAGCGTTGAAGGGGAGCGGGAA. This gives the protein CSVEGERE. The full CDR3 protein is CSVEGEREAFF.

This clone has ten or more counts. This chain's CDR3 is CASSRGINRARTGELFF. The DNA read from the CDR3 is TGTGCCAGCAGCCGAGGGATAAACAGGGCACGTACCGGGGAG. The chain couples TRBV14 to TRBJ2-2, with a weak D call TRBD1 (6 bases). The read gets to within 3 residues of the CDR3 end, and the germline J gene fills in the rest. CDR3 size: 17 residues. Germline V gene lookup returns CDR1 SGHDN and CDR2 FVKESK. Trimming left V 4 bases short and J 5 bases short, with 20 bases between.

This clone was seen a few times. The CDR3 DNA, read in part, is TGTGCCAGCAGCCCCAGCGGGAGGGCCTACGAC. Its translation: CASSPSGRAYD. The full CDR3 is CASSPSGRAYDYTF. The chain is built from TRBV11-2 and TRBJ1-2; unclear D gene. Read coverage stops 3 residues before the CDR3 terminus; the germline J gene supplies the remainder. The CDR3 covers 14 residues. Per the germline V gene, CDR1 is SGHAT and CDR2 is FQNNGV.

This clone was found many times. The read gets to within 3 residues of the CDR3 end, and the germline J gene fills in the rest. This chain links TRBV11-3 with TRBJ2-1; tentatively, D is TRBD1 (5 bases). Germline values: CDR1 SGHNT, CDR2 YENEEA. This CDR3 contains 14 residues. V dropped 2 bases and J dropped 4 bases, with 9 bases sitting between them. The sequenced part of the CDR3 DNA is TGTGCCAGCAGCTTAAGGCAGGGATACAATGAG. Translated, it gives CASSLRQGYNE. The whole CDR3 reads CASSLRQGYNEQFF.

This clone was seen repeatedly, ten times or more. The read terminates 3 residues ahead of where the CDR3 ends, so the germline J gene completes it. This chain uses TRBV20-1 with TRBJ2-7; 10 positions agree with TRBD2. With 1 base clipped from V and 2 bases from J, the junction kept 8 bases outside the gene matches. The CDR3 contains 16 residues. CDR1 and CDR2 from the germline V gene are DFQATT and SNEGSKA (reference sequence). CDR3 bases read: TGCAGTGCTAGAGGACTGGCTAGCGGGAGAACCTACGAG. Residues: CSARGLASGRTYE. The complete CDR3 reads CSARGLASGRTYEQYF.

This clone has at least ten counts. The missing CDR3 end, 3 residues past where the read stops, is filled in from the germline J gene. V usage is TRBV7-2 and J usage is TRBJ1-6, with 7 bases lining up with TRBD1. The CDR3 extends over 15 amino acids. Germline CDR1 is SGHTA and CDR2 is FQGNSA. V trimming: 5 bases; J trimming: 5 bases; junction bases outside the gene matches: 6. CDR3: CASSPPGGNNSPLHF. The part of the CDR3 DNA that was read is TGTGCCAGCAGCCCCCCAGGGGGGAATAATTCACCC.

This clone was counted many times. Read sequence stops 3 residues before the CDR3 end, and the germline J gene provides the missing end. The rearrangement joins TRBV6-1 to TRBJ2-7; D is ambiguous. Germline V lookup: CDR1 MNHNS, CDR2 SASEGT. V lost 4 bases and J 6 bases, leaving 13 bases between the germline ends. The CDR3 spans 13 residues. CDR3 bases read: TGTGCCAGCAGTGTCGCGCGTTTTTCCGAG. It is translated as CASSVARFSE. The whole CDR3 reads CASSVARFSEQYF.

This clone was observed many times. The read halts 3 residues ahead of the CDR3 end, with the missing end drawn from the germline J gene. The V call is TRBV4-1, the J call TRBJ1-2; 8 nucleotides agree with TRBD1. The germline CDR1 and CDR2 sequences are MGHRA and YSYEKL. The CDR3 runs to 16 residues. The V and J ends lost 0 bases and 3 bases, in that order; junction bases with no gene match: 6. CDR3 bases read: TGCGCCAGCAGCCAAGACGGGGACAGGTCAGACTATGGC. Protein: CASSQDGDRSDYG. From start to end, the CDR3 is CASSQDGDRSDYGYTF.

The sample holds many counts of this clone. Read coverage stops 3 residues before the CDR3 terminus; the germline J gene supplies the remainder. The V call is TRBV12-5, the J call TRBJ2-6; TRBD1 agrees at 7 bases. The V gene end was trimmed by 0 bases and the J gene end by 0 bases; junction bases not matched to a gene: 8. The CDR3 spans 19 residues. The germline V gene has CDR1 LGHNT and CDR2 FRNRAP. The CDR3 bases that were read are TGTGCTAGTGGTTTGGTTTTACAGGGGATCCTCTCTGGGGCCAACGTC. This encodes CASGLVLQGILSGANV. The CDR3 in its entirety is CASGLVLQGILSGANVLTF.

About this clone: The read stops 3 residues short of the end of the CDR3; the missing end is completed from the germline J gene. The chain is built from TRBV18 and TRBJ2-1; 9 nucleotides match TRBD2. Germline V gene lookup returns CDR1 KGHSH and CDR2 LQKENI. The CDR3 sequence is 18 residues long. V gave up 2 bases and J gave up 3 bases; unmatched junction bases: 11. The CDR3 is CASSPSRSASGVYNEQFF. The CDR3 bases that were read are TGTGCCAGCTCACCATCGCGGTCGGCTAGCGGGGTCTACAATGAG.